This TCR beta chain was documented in a study of blood T cell repertoires in COVID-19. About the research overall: Some COVID-19 samples were acute and others convalescent; all came from the United States, Italy and Spain. PBMCs, B-cell-depleted T cells, or T cells provided the cDNA or gDNA that made up the material.

In the authors' methods: Amplification with reference gene primers provided the estimates of nucleated cell counts. The data were produced by immunoSEQ multiplex PCR, yet TCRdb's version contains in-frame clones alone and is incomplete. The V and J calls and clone size were taken over from that table, and D and trimming were inferred from the DNA. The profile covers 180,000 or so clones, with approximately 84% appearing a single time and roughly 6.9% taken by the ten largest. Sequencing used peripheral blood. The receptor was isolated from a human donor with acute or convalescent COVID-19. The donor label of this sample is uncertain.

The CDR3 loop reads CASSSPGQTKKAFF. CDR3 in DNA: TGTGCCAGTAGTTCACCGGGACAGACTAAAAAAGCTTTCTTT. The chain employs TRBV19 and TRBJ1-1, with TRBD1 matching 7 bases. Germline trimming cut 5 bases from V and 9 bases from J; bases unmatched to any gene: 12. The CDR3 is 14 residues long. The germline V gene has CDR1 LNHDA and CDR2 SQIVND (reference sequence).